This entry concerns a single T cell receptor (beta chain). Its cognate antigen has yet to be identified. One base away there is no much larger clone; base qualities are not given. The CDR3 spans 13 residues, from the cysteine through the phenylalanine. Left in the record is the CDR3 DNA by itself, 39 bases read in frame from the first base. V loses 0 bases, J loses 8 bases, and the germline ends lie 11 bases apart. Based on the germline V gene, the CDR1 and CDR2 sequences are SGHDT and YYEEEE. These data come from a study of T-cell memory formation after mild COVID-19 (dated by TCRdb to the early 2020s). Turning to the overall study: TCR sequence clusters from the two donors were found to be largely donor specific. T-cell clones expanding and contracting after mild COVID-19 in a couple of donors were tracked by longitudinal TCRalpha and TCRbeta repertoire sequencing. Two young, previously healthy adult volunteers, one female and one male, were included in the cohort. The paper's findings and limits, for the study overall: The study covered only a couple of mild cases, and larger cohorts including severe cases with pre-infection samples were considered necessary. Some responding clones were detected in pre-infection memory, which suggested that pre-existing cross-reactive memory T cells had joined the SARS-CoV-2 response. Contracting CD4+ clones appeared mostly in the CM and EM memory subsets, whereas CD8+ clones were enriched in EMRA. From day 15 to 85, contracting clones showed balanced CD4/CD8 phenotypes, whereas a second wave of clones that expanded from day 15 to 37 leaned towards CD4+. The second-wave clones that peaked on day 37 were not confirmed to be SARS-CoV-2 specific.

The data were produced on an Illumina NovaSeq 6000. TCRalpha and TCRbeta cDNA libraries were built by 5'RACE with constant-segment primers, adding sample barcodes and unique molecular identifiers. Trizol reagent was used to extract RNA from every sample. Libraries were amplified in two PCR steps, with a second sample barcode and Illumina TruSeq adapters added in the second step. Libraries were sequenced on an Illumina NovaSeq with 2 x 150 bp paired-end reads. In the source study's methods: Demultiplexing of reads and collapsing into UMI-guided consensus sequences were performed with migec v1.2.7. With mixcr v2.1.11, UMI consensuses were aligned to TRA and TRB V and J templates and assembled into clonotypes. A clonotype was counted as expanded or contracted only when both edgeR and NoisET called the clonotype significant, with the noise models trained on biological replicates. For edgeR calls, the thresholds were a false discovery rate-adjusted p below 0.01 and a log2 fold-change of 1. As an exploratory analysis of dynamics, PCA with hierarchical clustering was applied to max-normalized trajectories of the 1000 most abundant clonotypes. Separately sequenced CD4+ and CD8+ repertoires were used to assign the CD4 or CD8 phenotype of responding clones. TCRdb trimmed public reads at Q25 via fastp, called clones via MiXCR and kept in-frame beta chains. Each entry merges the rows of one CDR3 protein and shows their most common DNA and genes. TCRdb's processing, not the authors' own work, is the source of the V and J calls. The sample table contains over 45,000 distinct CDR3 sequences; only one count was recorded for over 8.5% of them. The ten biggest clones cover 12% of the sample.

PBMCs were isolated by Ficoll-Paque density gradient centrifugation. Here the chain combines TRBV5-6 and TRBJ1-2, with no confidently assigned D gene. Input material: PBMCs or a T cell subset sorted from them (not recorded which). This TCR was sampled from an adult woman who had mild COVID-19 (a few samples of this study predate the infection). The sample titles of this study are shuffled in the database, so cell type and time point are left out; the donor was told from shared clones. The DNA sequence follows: TGTGCCAGCAGCTTGGGTTTCCAGAGGGGCTACACCTTC. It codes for CASSLGFQRGYTF.